These 21 T cell receptor beta chains were sequenced from one sample in a study of T cell repertoires in cytomegalovirus infection (dated by TCRdb to about 2019). Instrument on record: Illumina HiSeq 1500. TCRdb reprocessing: public reads trimmed at Q25 with fastp, clones called with MiXCR, in-frame beta chains kept. Entries are consolidated by CDR3 protein sequence, retaining the most common genes and DNA. Counted in this sample were 250,000 to 300,000 distinct CDR3 sequences; 20% to 30% of them appeared once. Together, the top ten hold approximately 15% of the sample. Specimen: PBMCs. The receptors were gathered from a human donor in good health (CMV status not recorded). Some clones in this sample may be carry-over from other donors' samples.

This clonotype came up a few times. The chain links TRBV7-2 to TRBJ2-3, with a possible D match to TRBD1 (6 bases). The CDR3 runs 14 residues. Germline CDR1 reads SGHTA; CDR2 reads FQGNSA. Trimming took 4 bases from V and 6 from J, leaving 14 bases between them. CDR3 nucleotide sequence: TGTGCCAGCAGCTCCCTGGCCAGGGGTGATACGCAGTATTTT. Its protein is CASSSLARGDTQYF.

This chain links TRBV11-2 with TRBJ1-5; TRBD1 aligns across 7 bases. The CDR3 runs 14 residues. The ends lost 0 bases at V and 8 bases at J; junction bases unmatched: 4. Per the germline V gene, CDR1 is SGHAT and CDR2 is FQNNGV. For the CDR3, the DNA is TGTGCCAGCAGCTTAGAGGGGGACAGCGAGCCCCAGCATTTT. This codes for CASSLEGDSEPQHF.

The table lists this clonotype with many counts. The CDR3 sequence: CASSSQASFGETQYF. The CDR3 DNA is TGTGCCAGCAGCAGTCAGGCTAGCTTCGGGGAGACCCAGTACTTC. The chain joins TRBV7-2 to TRBJ2-5; perhaps TRBD2 as D (5 bases). V shed 5 bases and J shed 5 bases, with 18 bases lying between them. Germline assignment: CDR1 SGHTA and CDR2 FQGNSA. CDR3 length: 15 amino acids.

The chain has TRBV6-2 or TRBV6-3 and TRBJ2-2; a possible D gene is TRBD1 (6 bases). The CDR3 runs to 18 residues. V was trimmed by 7 bases and J by 3 bases, leaving 24 bases between them. Germline V gene lookup returns CDR1 MNHEY and CDR2 SVGEGT. In DNA, the CDR3 is TGTGCCAGCACCCGCCCCACAGGGATTGGGGGTCACACCGGGGAGCTGTTTTTT. Its protein product is CASTRPTGIGGHTGELFF.

There are a few counts of this clonotype. V gene TRBV6-1 combines with J gene TRBJ2-3; possible D gene TRBD1, 5 bases. The CDR3 spans 15 residues. V was cut by 5 bases and J by 0 bases, with 12 bases left in between. The V gene's germline CDR1 is MNHNS and CDR2 SASEGT. CDR3 loop: CASSYRQFSTDTQYF. In DNA, the CDR3 is TGTGCCAGCAGTTACAGGCAGTTTAGCACAGATACGCAGTATTTT.

This clonotype was seen a few times. V gene TRBV7-2 combines with J gene TRBJ2-5; D is unresolved. Germline CDR1 is SGHTA and CDR2 is FQGNSA. V was shortened by 5 bases and J by 3 bases, with 10 bases between the two germline ends. The CDR3 runs to 13 residues. The CDR3 loop is CASSLSVEETQYF. The CDR3 DNA reads TGTGCCAGCAGCCTGTCGGTTGAAGAGACCCAGTACTTC.

This clonotype was recorded many times. The chain joins TRBV20-1 to TRBJ2-5; D unclear. The CDR3 covers 12 residues. V lost 5 bases to trimming and J lost 5 bases, with 12 bases between them. Germline CDR1 is DFQATT and CDR2 is SNEGSKA (reference sequence). CDR3: CSARGSSETQYF. The CDR3 region has the DNA TGCAGTGCTCGCGGATCCAGTGAGACCCAGTACTTC.

This clonotype came up many times. This chain links TRBV7-3 with TRBJ2-3, with D possibly called TRBD1 or TRBD2 (5 bases each). CDR1 is SGHTA, CDR2 FQGTGA, per germline. Trimming left V 3 bases short and J 2 bases short, with 9 bases between. This CDR3 region has 14 residues. CDR3 loop: CASSFGAHTDTQYF. In nucleotides, the CDR3 is TGTGCCAGCAGCTTCGGGGCTCACACAGATACGCAGTATTTT.

This clonotype showed up many times. V and J are TRBV7-9 and TRBJ2-1, with 7 bases fitting TRBD1. V shed 5 bases, J shed 7 bases, and the junction held 11 bases outside the gene matches. Germline CDR1 and CDR2: SEHNR and FQNEAQ (reference sequence). This CDR3 contains 15 residues. The CDR3 sequence is CASSPRTGNWNEQFF. The CDR3 DNA follows: TGTGCCAGCAGCCCTCGGACAGGAAATTGGAATGAGCAGTTCTTC.

The table lists this clonotype with a few counts. The rearrangement joins TRBV11-2 to TRBJ2-5; 12 bases match TRBD2. The junction had 8 bases not matched to a gene; V was cut back by 5 bases and J by 4 bases. The CDR3 runs to 16 residues. Germline V gene data show CDR1 as SGHAT and CDR2 as FQNNGV. CDR3 amino acids: CASSELTSGRGETQYF. The CDR3 DNA sequence: TGTGCCAGCAGCGAACTGACTAGCGGGAGAGGAGAGACCCAGTACTTC.

The chain recombines TRBV20-1 with TRBJ2-5, with TRBD2 identical over 8 bases. The trim removed 4 bases at V and 7 bases at J, leaving 11 bases unmatched. CDR1 is DFQATT and CDR2 is SNEGSKA in the germline V gene (reference sequence). This CDR3 region has 14 residues. CDR3 amino acids: CSAKGLGFSATQYF. Written as DNA, the CDR3 is TGCAGTGCTAAGGGACTAGGGTTTTCGGCGACCCAGTACTTC.

This clonotype was picked up a small number of times. This chain links TRBV5-5 with TRBJ2-7; D call uncertain. The V gene lost 0 bases and the J gene lost 3 bases, with 10 bases spanning the gap. The CDR3 totals 14 residues. Germline loops: CDR1 SGHKS, CDR2 YYEKEE (reference sequence). CDR3 in amino acids: CASSLAPRNYEQYF. CDR3 coding DNA: TGTGCCAGCAGCTTGGCGCCCAGAAACTACGAGCAGTACTTC.

V and J are TRBV29-1 and TRBJ2-3; D gene ambiguous. V gave up 3 bases and J gave up 5 bases, with 9 bases separating them. The CDR3 has 12 residues. CDR1 and CDR2 (germline): SQVTM, ANQGSEA. CDR3 sequence reads: CSVDVLGDTQYF. CDR3 bases: TGCAGCGTTGACGTATTGGGAGATACGCAGTATTTT.

In this sample, this clonotype turned up a few times. The V gene is TRBV11-2, the J gene TRBJ2-7, with TRBD2 identical over 11 bases. CDR3 size: 16 residues. Trimming took 5 bases from V and 0 from J; bases not matched to a gene: 6. CDR1 and CDR2 from the germline V gene are SGHAT and FQNNGV. CDR3 residues: CASSSFTSGSSYEQYF. As DNA, the CDR3 is TGTGCCAGCAGCAGCTTTACTAGCGGGAGCTCCTACGAGCAGTACTTC. The variable domain in full, completed from reference TRBV11-2 and TRBJ2-7, reads EAGVAQSPRYKIIEKRQSVAFWCNPISGHATLYWYQQILGQGPKLLIQFQNNGVVDDSQLPKDRFSAERLKGVDSTLKIQPAKLEDSAVYLCASSSFTSGSSYEQYFGPGTRLTVT.

The chain uses TRBV20-1 and TRBJ2-5, with TRBD2 matching over 10 bases. The germline CDR1 and CDR2 sequences are DFQATT and SNEGSKA (reference sequence). The CDR3 is 15 residues long. The ends lost 6 bases at V and 4 bases at J; junction bases unmatched: 11. The CDR3 sequence is CSANLAGDWGETQYF. CDR3 nucleotide sequence: TGCAGTGCGAACCTAGCGGGAGACTGGGGAGAGACCCAGTACTTC.

CDR3 DNA: TGTGCCAGCGATCAGGGGGGGTACACCGGGGAGCTGTTTTTT. Translated: CASDQGGYTGELFF. The chain uses TRBV28 and TRBJ2-2; D tentatively reads TRBD1 or TRBD2 (7 bases each). The germline CDR1 and CDR2 sequences are MDHEN and SYDVKM. This CDR3 is 14 amino acids long. Trimming shortened V by 8 bases and J by 3 bases, and 13 bases separated the two germline ends.

The V and J genes are TRBV7-6 and TRBJ2-7, with 9 bases identical to TRBD1. Losses at the gene ends were 3 bases for V and 6 bases for J; bases not matched to a gene: 6. CDR1 is SGHVS, CDR2 FNYEAQ, per germline. CDR3 size: 14 residues. CDR3 sequence: CASSFGDRVPEQYF. The CDR3, as DNA: TGTGCCAGCAGCTTCGGGGACAGGGTCCCCGAGCAGTACTTC.

This clonotype has a count of ten or more. The rearrangement uses TRBV7-2 and TRBJ1-3, with D perhaps matching TRBD1 (5 bases). The CDR3 is 13 residues long. The V and J ends lost 4 bases and 2 bases respectively, with 6 bases between them. The germline V gene encodes CDR1 SGHTA and CDR2 FQGNSA. CDR3: CASSSGPGNTIYF. In DNA, the CDR3 is TGTGCCAGCAGCTCGGGACCTGGAAACACCATATATTTT.

The chain employs TRBV19 and TRBJ2-7; 8 nucleotides match TRBD2. With 4 bases clipped from V and 7 bases from J, the junction kept 15 bases outside the gene matches. The V gene's germline CDR1 is LNHDA and CDR2 SQIVND (reference sequence). The CDR3 loop spans 16 amino acids. Here the CDR3 DNA reads TGTGCCAGTAGTACCCGACTAGCGCGAGCCTCCGAAGAGCAGTACTTC. This codes for CASSTRLARASEEQYF.

The rearrangement uses TRBV12-3 or TRBV12-4 and TRBJ1-2, with TRBD1 identical over 7 bases. Unmatched junction bases numbered 6, after V lost 2 bases and J lost 6 bases. The CDR3 runs to 14 residues. CDR3 in DNA: TGTGCCAGCAGTTTAAGGGCAGGGGGGGATGGCTACACCTTC. Protein: CASSLRAGGDGYTF.

This clonotype was counted only a few times. The rearrangement joins TRBV30 to TRBJ2-7, with D perhaps TRBD1 (5 bases). Germline lookup yields CDR1 GTSNPN and CDR2 SVGIG (reference sequence). There are 16 residues in the CDR3. Trimming stripped 0 bases from V and 0 bases from J, with 15 bases between. The CDR3 DNA follows: TGTGCCTGGAGTGTCTATCTAGGAGACAGCTCCTACGAGCAGTACTTC. Protein product: CAWSVYLGDSSYEQYF. Looking up the rest from reference TRBV30 and TRBJ2-7 gives the full variable domain: SQTIHQWPATLVQPVGSPLSLECTVEGTSNPNLYWYRQAAGRGLQLLFYSVGIGQISSEVPQNLSASRPQDRQFILSSKKLLLSDSGFYLCAWSVYLGDSSYEQYFGPGTRLTVT.